The next 17 T cell receptor beta chains were all read from a single sample in a study of blood T cell repertoires in COVID-19. Assay: immunoSEQ multiplex PCR; the TCRdb copy retains only in-frame clones and omits some. The sample yields approximately 450,000 clones, around 89% seen once. Material for sequencing was PBMCs or T cells enriched from blood (not recorded which). Receptor source: a man between 25 and 39 years old who had recovered from COVID-19.

The DNA of the CDR3 is TGTGCCAGCAGCGAGCTGAGCCGTAATTCACCCCTCCACTTT. Protein: CASSELSRNSPLHF. J is TRBJ1-6 and V is TRBV9; D is ambiguous. V shed 3 bases and J shed 6 bases, with 10 bases lying between them. The CDR3 is 14 residues long. The V gene's germline CDR1 is SGDLS and CDR2 YYNGEE. Drawing the rest from reference TRBV9 and TRBJ1-6, the complete variable domain is DSGVTQTPKHLITATGQRVTLRCSPRSGDLSVYWYQQSLDQGLQFLIQYYNGEERAKGNILERFSAQQFPDLHSELNLSSLELGDSALYFCASSELSRNSPLHFGNGTRLTVT.

This chain uses TRBV5-1 with TRBJ1-1; tentatively, D is TRBD1 (6 bases). This CDR3 spans 15 amino acids. From germline, CDR1 is SGHRS and CDR2 YFSETQ. V lost 4 bases and J 7 bases, leaving 20 bases between the germline ends. The CDR3 here is CASSLGGGQRNEAFF. In DNA, the CDR3 is TGCGCCAGCAGCCTGGGCGGGGGGCAAAGGAATGAAGCTTTCTTT.

This chain joins TRBV27 and TRBJ1-2; 7 bases are shared with TRBD1. The germline V gene encodes CDR1 MNHEY and CDR2 SMNVEV (reference sequence). V lost 3 bases to trimming and J lost 4 bases; unmatched junction nucleotides: 2. The length of the CDR3 is 13 residues. The CDR3 DNA reads TGTGCCAGCAGTTTCAGGGGGTCCTATGGCTACACCTTC. Amino acids: CASSFRGSYGYTF.

The V gene is TRBV5-6, the J gene TRBJ1-1; D is unclear. Looked up from germline, CDR1 is SGHDT and CDR2 is YYEEEE. Deletions cut 0 bases from V and 6 bases from J, with 6 bases between. This CDR3 spans 12 amino acids. CDR3 bases: TGTGCCAGCAGCTTGGCAACATCTGAAGCTTTCTTT. This gives the protein CASSLATSEAFF.

The chain is built from TRBV14 and TRBJ1-3; D unclear. Deletions cut 1 base from V and 10 bases from J, with 14 bases between. The CDR3 contains 14 residues. Germline V lookup: CDR1 SGHDN, CDR2 FVKESK. CDR3 amino acids: CASSQVQSRGTIYF. The CDR3 DNA follows: TGTGCCAGCAGCCAAGTTCAAAGCCGGGGAACCATATATTTT. The whole variable domain, remainder taken from reference TRBV14 and TRBJ1-3, is EAGVTQFPSHSVIEKGQTVTLRCDPISGHDNLYWYRRVMGKEIKFLLHFVKESKQDESGMPNNRFLAERTGGTYSTLKVQPAELEDSGVYFCASSQVQSRGTIYFGEGSWLTVV.

This sequence joins TRBV30 and TRBJ2-7; 12 bases match TRBD1. The ends lost 3 bases at V and 7 bases at J; junction bases unmatched: 10. This CDR3 comprises 15 residues. Looked up from germline, CDR1 is GTSNPN and CDR2 is SVGIG (reference sequence). The CDR3 region is CAWRRTGQGAQEQYF. CDR3 nucleotides: TGTGCCTGGAGGAGGACGGGACAGGGGGCGCAAGAGCAGTACTTC.

This clone was counted a single time. This clone may be a read error of a much larger clone one base away. This chain joins TRBV30 and TRBJ2-2; D remains ambiguous. The CDR3 contains 12 residues. The ends were cut back, 3 bases at V and 1 base at J, with 3 bases in the middle. CDR1 GTSNPN and CDR2 SVGIG come from the germline V gene (reference sequence). For the CDR3, the DNA is TGTGCCTGGAGCTGGAACACCGGGGAGCTGTTTTTT. Translating gives CAWSWNTGELFF.

CDR3 nucleotide sequence: TGTGCCACCAGTAAATCCAGAGATACGCAGTATTTT. Amino acids: CATSKSRDTQYF. The chain carries TRBV24-1 and TRBJ2-3, with D uncertain. Germline values: CDR1 KGHDR, CDR2 SFDVKD. V lost 6 bases and J 5 bases, leaving 8 bases between the germline ends. This CDR3 has 12 amino acids.

This clone was seen a handful of times. This chain connects TRBV12-3 or TRBV12-4 to TRBJ1-2; D is perhaps TRBD1 (5 bases). The CDR3 is made up of 13 amino acids. The ends were cut back, 4 bases at V and 3 bases at J, with 9 bases in the middle. CDR3 in amino acids: CASSWEGHYGYTF. The CDR3 nucleotides read TGTGCCAGCAGTTGGGAGGGGCACTATGGCTACACCTTC.

This rearrangement joins TRBV7-9 to TRBJ1-2, with 7 nucleotides matching TRBD1. Losses at the gene ends were 1 base for V and 9 bases for J; bases not matched to a gene: 5. Germline V lookup: CDR1 SEHNR, CDR2 FQNEAQ (reference sequence). The CDR3 covers 13 residues. The CDR3 sequence is CASSLGQGWSYTF. In DNA, the CDR3 is TGTGCCAGCAGCTTAGGACAGGGATGGAGCTACACCTTC.

This chain joins TRBV28 and TRBJ2-3, with 7 bases identical to TRBD2. Losses at the gene ends were 8 bases for V and 3 bases for J; bases not matched to a gene: 5. The CDR3 consists of 13 residues. The V gene's germline CDR1 is MDHEN and CDR2 SYDVKM. This CDR3 reads CASQLAGTDTQYF. The CDR3 DNA is TGTGCCAGCCAATTAGCGGGTACAGATACGCAGTATTTT.

This chain connects TRBV11-1 to TRBJ2-6, with D possibly TRBD1 on 6 matching bases. Germline lookup yields CDR1 SGHAT and CDR2 FQDESV (reference sequence). The CDR3 sequence is 15 residues long. V was trimmed by 6 bases and J by 3 bases, leaving 12 bases between them. The CDR3 loop is CASSPGVIGANVLTF. CDR3 coding DNA: TGTGCCAGCAGTCCAGGGGTAATTGGGGCCAACGTCCTGACTTTC.

This clone has more than one count but fewer than ten. Compared with germline, one end of the junction differs, possibly owing to a read error. The rearrangement links TRBV13 to TRBJ1-1; D gene ambiguous. The CDR3 has 12 amino acids. Germline CDR1 is PRHDT and CDR2 is FYEKMQ (reference sequence). In DNA form, the CDR3 reads TGTGCCAGCAGCTTGTCCGACACAGAAGCTTTCTTT. The encoded protein is CASSLSDTEAFF.

This chain's CDR3 is CASSHAGGLNAEAFF. CDR3 bases: TGTGCCAGCAGCCACGCCGGGGGTTTAAACGCTGAAGCTTTCTTT. The chain joins TRBV5-5 to TRBJ1-1; a weak D match, TRBD1 (5 bases). V gave up 4 bases and J gave up 6 bases, with 19 bases separating them. CDR3 size: 15 residues. CDR1 is SGHKS and CDR2 is YYEKEE in the germline V gene (reference sequence).

The chain links TRBV27 to TRBJ1-5, with a tentative D call TRBD1 (6 bases). CDR1 and CDR2 from the germline V gene are MNHEY and SMNVEV (reference sequence). CDR3 length: 14 amino acids. Trimming took 5 bases from V and 3 from J, leaving 11 bases between them. The CDR3 coding sequence is TGTGCCAGCAGTATCGACAGGTTCAATCAGCCCCAGCATTTT. Translation: CASSIDRFNQPQHF.

The chain carries TRBV28 and TRBJ2-2, with a tentative D call TRBD2 (6 bases). The V gene lost 6 bases and the J gene lost 6 bases, with 8 bases spanning the gap. From germline, CDR1 is MDHEN and CDR2 SYDVKM. CDR3 length: 12 amino acids. For the CDR3, the DNA is TGTGCCAGCAGCGGGGGTGCCGGGGAGCTGTTTTTT. It is translated as CASSGGAGELFF.

This chain links TRBV19 with TRBJ2-7; no clear D. The CDR3 totals 13 residues. Germline V gene lookup returns CDR1 LNHDA and CDR2 SQIVND (reference sequence). Trimming shortened V by 4 bases and J by 1 base, and 8 bases separated the two germline ends. CDR3 DNA sequence: TGTGCCAGTAGTACCAGTCCTTCCTACGAGCAGTACTTC. Its translation: CASSTSPSYEQYF.